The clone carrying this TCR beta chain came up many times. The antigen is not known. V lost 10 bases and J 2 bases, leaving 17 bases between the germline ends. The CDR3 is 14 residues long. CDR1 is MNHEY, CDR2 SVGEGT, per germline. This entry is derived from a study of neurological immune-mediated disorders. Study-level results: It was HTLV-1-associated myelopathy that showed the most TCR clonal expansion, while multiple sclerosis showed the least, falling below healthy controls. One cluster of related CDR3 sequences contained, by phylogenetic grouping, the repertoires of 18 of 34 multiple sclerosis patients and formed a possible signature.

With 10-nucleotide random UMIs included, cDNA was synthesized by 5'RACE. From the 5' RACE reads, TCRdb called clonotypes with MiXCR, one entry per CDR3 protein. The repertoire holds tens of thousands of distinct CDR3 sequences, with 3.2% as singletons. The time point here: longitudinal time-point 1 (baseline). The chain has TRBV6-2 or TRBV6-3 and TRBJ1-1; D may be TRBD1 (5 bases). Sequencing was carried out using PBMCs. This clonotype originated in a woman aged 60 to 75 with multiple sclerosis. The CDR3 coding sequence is TGTGCCACCCGTCCCCACAGGATTAACACTGAAGCTTTCTTT. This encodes CATRPHRINTEAFF.